The 16 T cell receptor beta chains reported below all come from one sample, sequenced in a study of blood T cell repertoires in COVID-19 (dated by TCRdb to the early 2020s). Library prep was done by the immunoSEQ multiplex PCR assay. Drawn from immuneACCESS, this table holds only the in-frame rearrangements with V and J called that TCRdb kept. Clones are partly lost; checked studies trace under half to an unresolved V gene and leave the rest unexplained. The sample data list some 180,000 clones, and approximately 80% of these were observed just once. The biggest ten clones account for 6.9% of the sample. Sequencing input: peripheral blood. The source of these receptors is a man aged 55 to 70 with acute or convalescent COVID-19.

The chain links TRBV5-1 to TRBJ2-2; 9 nucleotides align to TRBD1. V lost 0 bases, J lost 0 bases, and 0 bases stayed unmatched. The germline CDR1 and CDR2 sequences are SGHRS and YFSETQ. The CDR3 spans 16 residues. The CDR3 nucleotides are TGCGCCAGCAGCTTGGGGGACAGGGCGAACACCGGGGAGCTGTTTTTT. As protein: CASSLGDRANTGELFF.

As DNA, the CDR3 is TGTGCCAGCAGCCAAGCCGTTCAAGAGACCCAGTACTTC. Translating gives CASSQAVQETQYF. The chain has TRBV3-1 (or the pseudogene TRBV3-2) and TRBJ2-5, with unresolved D. The V gene lost 1 base and the J gene lost 2 bases, with 5 bases spanning the gap. The CDR3 runs 13 residues. Germline lookup yields CDR1 LGHDT and CDR2 YNNKEL (reference sequence).

The chain carries TRBV3-1 (or the pseudogene TRBV3-2) and TRBJ1-1; tentatively, D is TRBD1 (5 bases). Germline values: CDR1 LGHDT, CDR2 YNNKEL (reference sequence). V was shortened by 2 bases and J by 1 base, with 14 bases between the two germline ends. There are 16 residues in the CDR3. The CDR3 loop is CASSQRGRGTNTEAFF. The CDR3 nucleotides read TGTGCCAGCAGCCAAAGGGGAAGGGGCACGAACACTGAAGCTTTCTTT.

The V call is TRBV2, the J call TRBJ1-2, with a possible D match to TRBD1 (5 bases). The CDR3 is made up of 15 amino acids. V gave up 1 base and J gave up 3 bases, with 12 bases separating them. The germline CDR1 and CDR2 sequences are SNHLY and FYNNEI. CDR3: CASSEGQGRDYGYTF. In DNA, the CDR3 is TGTGCCAGCAGTGAAGGGCAGGGTCGGGACTATGGCTACACCTTC. Supplemented by reference TRBV2 and TRBJ1-2, the full variable domain reads EPEVTQTPSHQVTQMGQEVILRCVPISNHLYFYWYRQILGQKVEFLVSFYNNEISEKSEIFDDQFSVERPDGSNFTLKIRSTKLEDSAMYFCASSEGQGRDYGYTFGSGTRLTVV.

The chain links TRBV19 to TRBJ1-5, with D uncertain. V was pared by 7 bases and J by 0 bases, with 10 bases between. The germline gives CDR1 LNHDA, CDR2 SQIVND (reference sequence). The CDR3 loop spans 14 amino acids. CDR3: CASNPAISNQPQHF. The CDR3 coding sequence is TGTGCCAGTAACCCTGCGATTAGCAATCAGCCCCAGCATTTT.

This clone came up once. This chain links TRBV7-2 with TRBJ2-3, with 11 bases that match TRBD2. CDR1 is SGHTA and CDR2 is FQGNSA in the germline V gene. The CDR3 has 15 amino acids. The trim removed 5 bases at V and 7 bases at J, leaving 8 bases unmatched. CDR3 bases: TGTGCCAGCAGCCAGACTAGCGGGATAGGGAATACGCAGTATTTT. It codes for CASSQTSGIGNTQYF.

This chain's CDR3 is CATQGSSYNSPLHF. The DNA for the CDR3 is TGTGCCACCCAGGGTAGCTCCTATAATTCACCCCTCCACTTT. The gene calls are TRBV10-3 and TRBJ1-6, with TRBD1 as a possible D gene (5 bases). Germline-derived CDR1 and CDR2 are ENHRY and SYGVKD. CDR3 size: 14 residues. Between the trimmed V and J ends, which lost 10 bases and 0 bases, there was a span of 10 bases.

This clone was seen only a few times. The J gene is TRBJ1-1, the V gene TRBV6-5, with D unclear. The germline gives CDR1 MNHEY, CDR2 SVGAGI. CDR3 size: 15 residues. Trimming removed 0 bases at V and 1 base at J, with 9 bases between. CDR3 protein: CASSYSSYRNTEAFF. CDR3 DNA: TGTGCCAGCAGTTACTCGAGTTACAGGAACACTGAAGCTTTCTTT.

The genes are TRBV29-1 and TRBJ1-5, with TRBD1 as a possible D gene (5 bases). Trimming stripped 4 bases from V and 2 bases from J, with 6 bases between. This CDR3 has 12 amino acids. The germline gives CDR1 SQVTM, CDR2 ANQGSEA. DNA for the CDR3: TGCAGCGTTGGGGGGGGCAATCAGCCCCAGCATTTT. As protein: CSVGGGNQPQHF.

J is TRBJ2-7 and V is TRBV5-1; 11 bases line up with TRBD2. This CDR3 is 16 amino acids long. The V and J ends lost 0 bases and 4 bases, in that order; junction bases with no gene match: 6. Germline V gene data show CDR1 as SGHRS and CDR2 as YFSETQ. CDR3 nucleotide sequence: TGCGCCAGCAGCTTGGCTCTAGCGGGGGGCCAATACGAGCAGTACTTC. Protein sequence: CASSLALAGGQYEQYF.

The rearrangement joins TRBV5-1 to TRBJ2-1; TRBD1 agrees at 10 bases. Germline V CDR1 and CDR2: SGHRS, YFSETQ. With 4 bases clipped from V and 3 bases from J, the junction kept 4 bases outside the gene matches. The CDR3 is 15 amino acids. CDR3 nucleotide sequence: TGCGCCAGCAGCATGGACAGGGGGGACTACAATGAGCAGTTCTTC. It encodes CASSMDRGDYNEQFF.

This sequence joins TRBV7-8 and TRBJ2-1; D may be TRBD2 (5 bases). With 5 bases removed from V and 7 bases from J, the gap between germline ends came to 15 bases. CDR1 is SGHVS, CDR2 FQNEAQ, per germline. This CDR3 spans 14 amino acids. The CDR3 reads CASSVYDWENEQFF. The DNA for the CDR3 is TGTGCCAGCAGCGTATATGACTGGGAGAATGAGCAGTTCTTC.

The rearrangement uses TRBV4-2 and TRBJ2-3; 9 bases align to TRBD2. Germline loops: CDR1 LGHNA, CDR2 YNFKEQ. J lost 5 bases, V lost 2 bases, and 11 bases had no gene match. CDR3 length equals 17 residues. The CDR3 is CASSQLPPGLAIDTQYF. The CDR3 nucleotides are TGTGCCAGCAGCCAACTTCCGCCGGGACTAGCTATAGATACGCAGTATTTT.

This clone was counted between two and nine times. The rearrangement joins TRBV2 to TRBJ2-7; 8 nucleotides match TRBD1. The junction had 7 bases not matched to a gene; V was cut back by 4 bases and J by 2 bases. Germline V lookup: CDR1 SNHLY, CDR2 FYNNEI. The CDR3 sequence is 15 residues long. The CDR3 coding sequence is TGTGCCAGCAGTGCCGCACAGGACAGGGCCTACGAGCAGTACTTC. Translated: CASSAAQDRAYEQYF.

This chain joins TRBV27 and TRBJ1-1, with D tentatively TRBD1 (6 bases). The CDR3 length is 14 residues. Germline values: CDR1 MNHEY, CDR2 SMNVEV (reference sequence). Trimming took off 2 bases at V and 6 bases at J, with 13 bases between the two ends. The DNA for the CDR3 is TGTGCCAGCAGTTTACGGGGGGGCGAGTCTGAAGCTTTCTTT. This encodes CASSLRGGESEAFF.

This rearrangement joins TRBV29-1 to TRBJ1-2, with TRBD1 matching over 7 bases. Germline V gives CDR1 SQVTM, CDR2 ANQGSEA. The CDR3 has 14 amino acids. Unmatched junction bases numbered 7, after V lost 4 bases and J lost 2 bases. CDR3 amino acids: CSVAPTGYNYGYTF. The CDR3 DNA is TGCAGCGTTGCTCCGACAGGGTACAACTATGGCTACACCTTC.